This TCR beta chain was sequenced in a study of CD8 T cells in Susac syndrome. The germline CDR1 and CDR2 sequences are ENHRY and SYGVKD. The CDR3 loop spans 14 amino acids. The junction had 11 bases not matched to a gene; V was cut back by 6 bases and J by 13 bases. The T cells that were sequenced for TCR beta were CD8+ and CD4+ cells from blood. CD8+ and CD4+ T cells were negatively isolated; TEMRA cells were FACS-enriched. Reverse transcription of roughly 0.5 to 1 ug RNA was performed with random hexamers. TCRdb passed the immunoSEQ multiplex PCR reads through MiXCR, listing each CDR3 protein once. The sample includes 100,000 to 150,000 distinct CDR3 sequences, approximately 79% of them seen just once.

Sequenced material: CD8+ T cells from PBMCs. This sequence originates from a human donor with multiple sclerosis. The chain is built from TRBV10-3 and TRBJ2-1, with 11 bases fitting TRBD2. The CDR3 DNA is TGTGCCATCAGGGGGACTAGCGGCCTGGGGGTACAGTTCTTC. This translates into CAIRGTSGLGVQFF.